This T cell receptor beta chain was documented in a study of T cell repertoires in cytomegalovirus infection. This clonotype was seen more than once but under ten times. The antigen remains unidentified. The junction departs from germline at one end; a sequencing error may be responsible. Germline CDR1 and CDR2: MGHRA and YSYEKL. This CDR3 contains 20 residues. TCRdb re-called the reads with MiXCR, one entry per CDR3 protein. The sample carries more than 300,000 distinct CDR3 sequences, roughly 34% recorded once. The sequences come from cultured PBMCs, collected from culture after CMV antigen stimulation. The clonotype comes from a human donor in good health (CMV status not recorded). Some clones in this sample may be carry-over from other donors' samples. The chain carries TRBV4-1 and TRBJ2-1; 8 nucleotides line up with TRBD2. The CDR3 sequence is CASSQVFNGRASSQYNEQFF. CDR3 in DNA: TGTGCCAGCAGCCAAGTCTTTAACGGGAGGGCCTCGAGCCAATACAATGAGCAGTTCTTC.